This entry lists 27 T cell receptor beta chains sequenced from one sample in a study of T cell responses to AZD1222 COVID-19 vaccine. Using immunoSEQ multiplex PCR, the repertoire was profiled, and TCRdb retains in-frame clones only, with some absent. The data contain fewer than 100,000 clones, approximately 90% of them singletons. The sequencing used peripheral blood, collected 28 days after the second AZD1222 dose. The receptors come from an adult who received the AZD1222 COVID-19 vaccine.

The V call is TRBV14, the J call TRBJ1-4; 7 bases line up with TRBD1. The CDR3 covers 17 residues. V shed 0 bases and J 4 bases; nucleotides not matched to a gene: 8. CDR1 is SGHDN, CDR2 FVKESK, per germline. CDR3 protein: CASSQDLWDSLNEKLFF. In nucleotides, the CDR3 is TGTGCCAGCAGCCAAGATCTTTGGGACAGCCTTAATGAAAAACTGTTTTTT.

The rearrangement links TRBV19 to TRBJ2-7; the D gene is possibly TRBD2 (6 bases). Germline V lookup: CDR1 LNHDA, CDR2 SQIVND (reference sequence). This CDR3 contains 13 residues. V lost 10 bases and J lost 0, with 13 bases in between. The CDR3 here is CATRSSVSYEQYF. Here the CDR3 DNA reads TGTGCCACTCGGTCTAGCGTCTCCTACGAGCAGTACTTC.

The chain couples TRBV29-1 to TRBJ2-1; D ambiguous. The germline gives CDR1 SQVTM, CDR2 ANQGSEA. The CDR3 is 10 amino acids. V was pared by 7 bases and J by 3 bases, with 4 bases between. CDR3 residues: CSAGYNEQFF. CDR3 DNA: TGCAGCGCCGGCTACAATGAGCAGTTCTTC.

The rearrangement joins TRBV9 to TRBJ2-2; D gene uncertain. From germline, CDR1 is SGDLS and CDR2 YYNGEE. Trimming left V 7 bases short and J 0 bases short, with 7 bases between. The CDR3 is 13 amino acids. CDR3 sequence reads: CASDQPNTGELFF. The CDR3 nucleotides read TGTGCCAGCGACCAGCCGAACACCGGGGAGCTGTTTTTT.

The chain employs TRBV4-3 and TRBJ1-5, with 8 bases aligning to TRBD1. From germline, CDR1 is LGHNA and CDR2 YSLEER. The junction had 17 bases not matched to a gene; V was cut back by 0 bases and J by 1 base. The CDR3 loop spans 21 amino acids. The CDR3 DNA reads TGCGCCAGCAGCCAAGATCGAGTAGGTACAGGGGGTTGGTTGAGCAATCAGCCCCAGCATTTT. Its translation is CASSQDRVGTGGWLSNQPQHF.

The CDR3 bases are TGTGCCAGCAGCCGCCGGGCGACAGGTAGCTCCTATAATTCACCCCTCCACTTT. It yields the protein CASSRRATGSSYNSPLHF. The chain links TRBV7-8 to TRBJ1-6, with D perhaps matching TRBD1 (6 bases). The CDR3 spans 18 residues. V dropped 5 bases and J dropped 0 bases, with 17 bases sitting between them. CDR1 is SGHVS, CDR2 FQNEAQ, per germline.

This chain connects TRBV5-1 to TRBJ1-2; 8 nucleotides agree with TRBD1. V was pared by 0 bases and J by 3 bases, with 10 bases of the junction left unmatched. CDR1 is SGHRS, CDR2 YFSETQ, per germline. The CDR3 extends over 17 amino acids. For the CDR3, the DNA is TGCGCCAGCAGCTTGGGCGGGACAGGCAGCTCATACTATGGCTACACCTTC. Protein: CASSLGGTGSSYYGYTF.

The chain combines TRBV28 with TRBJ1-5; D is unclear. Germline CDR1 reads MDHEN; CDR2 reads SYDVKM. Trimming left V 3 bases short and J 7 bases short, with 7 bases between. There are 12 residues in the CDR3. The CDR3 loop is CASSFTGQPQHF. The CDR3, as DNA: TGTGCCAGCAGTTTTACGGGGCAGCCCCAGCATTTT.

This sequence joins TRBV11-3 and TRBJ2-7; 8 bases are shared with TRBD2. Germline V gene lookup returns CDR1 SGHNT and CDR2 YENEEA. The junction had 5 bases not matched to a gene; V was cut back by 4 bases and J by 6 bases. This CDR3 region has 13 residues. CDR3: CASSSGLGVEQYF. CDR3 bases: TGTGCCAGCAGCTCGGGACTAGGCGTCGAGCAGTACTTC.

The J gene is TRBJ2-3, the V gene TRBV5-4; 7 bases are shared with TRBD2. J lost 0 bases, V lost 1 base, and 2 bases had no gene match. This CDR3 is built from 15 residues. Germline lookup yields CDR1 SGHNT and CDR2 YYREEE (reference sequence). The CDR3 DNA reads TGTGCCAGCAGCTTGAGGCGGGGGAGCACAGATACGCAGTATTTT. Its protein product is CASSLRRGSTDTQYF.

There are many counts of this clone. The rearrangement uses TRBV28 and TRBJ2-3; either TRBD1 or TRBD2 may supply D (5 bases each). Trimming shortened V by 5 bases and J by 0 bases, and 9 bases separated the two germline ends. The CDR3 covers 14 residues. Germline V gene sequence: CDR1 MDHEN, CDR2 SYDVKM. The CDR3 loop is CASSRGRSTDTQYF. The CDR3 DNA sequence: TGTGCCAGCAGTAGGGGACGGAGCACAGATACGCAGTATTTT.

The chain carries TRBV19 and TRBJ1-2, with 7 bases that match TRBD1. The CDR3 is 15 amino acids. V trimming: 7 bases; J trimming: 4 bases; junction bases outside the gene matches: 12. Germline V lookup: CDR1 LNHDA, CDR2 SQIVND (reference sequence). As DNA, the CDR3 is TGTGCCAGTACCCCCCCAGAGGGGGCGGTCTATGGCTACACCTTC. Encoded protein: CASTPPEGAVYGYTF.

This chain connects TRBV7-8 to TRBJ2-3; 9 bases agree with TRBD2. CDR3 length: 16 amino acids. CDR1 SGHVS and CDR2 FQNEAQ come from the germline V gene. V was clipped by 4 bases and J by 10 bases; unmatched bases: 15. CDR3 sequence: CASSSGGGAYPFPQYF. The CDR3 DNA follows: TGTGCCAGCAGCTCAGGCGGGGGGGCTTACCCTTTTCCGCAGTATTTT.

The rearrangement links TRBV19 to TRBJ2-5, with 8 bases matching TRBD2. The CDR3 sequence is 13 residues long. Germline CDR1 and CDR2: LNHDA and SQIVND (reference sequence). Germline trimming cut 7 bases from V and 7 bases from J; bases unmatched to any gene: 8. The CDR3 is CASISRGDGTQYF. As DNA, the CDR3 is TGTGCCAGTATCTCGCGGGGGGATGGGACCCAGTACTTC. Using reference TRBV19 and TRBJ2-5 for the parts outside the CDR3, the full variable domain is DGGITQSPKYLFRKEGQNVTLSCEQNLNHDAMYWYRQDPGQGLRLIYYSQIVNDFQKGDIAEGYSVSREKKESFPLTVTSAQKNPTAFYLCASISRGDGTQYFGPGTRLLVL.

The chain combines TRBV6-1 with TRBJ2-7; D is undetermined. Germline loops: CDR1 MNHNS, CDR2 SASEGT. Trimming shortened V by 5 bases and J by 0 bases, and 11 bases separated the two germline ends. CDR3 length equals 14 residues. Written as DNA, the CDR3 is TGTGCCAGCAGTTATCCGGGCCGCTCCTACGAGCAGTACTTC. Translating gives CASSYPGRSYEQYF.

J is TRBJ2-7 and V is TRBV12-5; D might be TRBD1 (6 bases). V lost 5 bases and J lost 5, with 16 bases in between. The length of the CDR3 is 14 residues. CDR1 is LGHNT and CDR2 is FRNRAP in the germline V gene. As DNA, the CDR3 is TGTGCTAGTGGTCGACCGCAGGGGTTCCACGAGCAGTACTTC. Amino acids: CASGRPQGFHEQYF.

The rearrangement uses TRBV7-2 and TRBJ1-2; no clear D. The CDR3 runs 15 residues. Trimming removed 2 bases from V and 4 bases from J, with 14 bases in between. CDR1 and CDR2 from the germline V gene are SGHTA and FQGNSA. The CDR3 nucleotides are TGTGCCAGCAGCTTACAAACTCTCTCCGGCTATGGCTACACCTTC. Its protein is CASSLQTLSGYGYTF.

V is TRBV5-1 and J is TRBJ2-1; D is possibly TRBD1 (5 bases). The CDR3 contains 17 residues. V was shortened by 4 bases and J by 1 base, with 18 bases between the two germline ends. Looked up from germline, CDR1 is SGHRS and CDR2 is YFSETQ. The CDR3 is CASSPLPGLGSYNEQFF. The CDR3 DNA follows: TGCGCCAGCAGCCCACTCCCAGGGTTAGGGTCCTACAATGAGCAGTTCTTC.

This sequence joins TRBV6-5 and TRBJ1-1; D remains ambiguous. The V and J ends lost 5 bases and 5 bases respectively, with 9 bases between them. Germline V gives CDR1 MNHEY, CDR2 SVGAGI. The length of the CDR3 is 12 residues. In nucleotides, the CDR3 is TGTGCCAGCAGTAATCGTCGAACTGAAGCTTTCTTT. It codes for CASSNRRTEAFF.

This chain uses TRBV5-1 with TRBJ1-4; D is ambiguous. Germline V lookup: CDR1 SGHRS, CDR2 YFSETQ. The length of the CDR3 is 14 residues. Trimming left V 0 bases short and J 7 bases short, with 10 bases between. CDR3 sequence: CASSLEGSGEKLFF. The CDR3 DNA follows: TGCGCCAGCAGCTTGGAGGGCAGCGGTGAAAAACTGTTTTTT.

The CDR3 DNA reads TGTGCCAGCAGCCTCAGGGCGGTTAATGAAAAACTGTTTTTT. Its translation: CASSLRAVNEKLFF. V and J are TRBV5-8 and TRBJ1-4; D perhaps matches TRBD1 (5 bases). Germline V CDR1 and CDR2: SGHTS, YDEGEE. This CDR3 region has 14 residues. V gave up 4 bases and J gave up 4 bases, with 11 bases separating them.

This chain links TRBV12-3 or TRBV12-4 with TRBJ1-2; D is ambiguous. The CDR3 has 11 amino acids. Trimming left V 6 bases short and J 11 bases short, with 13 bases between. The DNA for the CDR3 is TGTGCCAGCAGCCTGGGCTCGGGATACACCTTC. Residues: CASSLGSGYTF.

This chain joins TRBV5-1 and TRBJ1-6; 8 positions agree with TRBD1. J was trimmed by 0 bases and V by 4 bases; bases with no gene match: 15. CDR1 SGHRS and CDR2 YFSETQ come from the germline V gene. This CDR3 is 20 amino acids long. The CDR3 loop is CASSLVGQGHLSSYNSPLHF. In DNA, the CDR3 is TGCGCCAGCAGCCTGGTTGGACAGGGACACCTCAGCTCCTATAATTCACCCCTCCACTTT.

This clone was seen a few times. This rearrangement joins TRBV4-3 to TRBJ2-7; 9 bases fit TRBD1. V lost 3 bases, J lost 4 bases, and 4 bases stayed unmatched. Germline V lookup: CDR1 LGHNA, CDR2 YSLEER. The CDR3 is 14 residues long. The CDR3 here is CASSQHRGQYEQYF. For the CDR3, the DNA is TGCGCCAGCAGCCAGCACAGGGGGCAGTACGAGCAGTACTTC.

V usage is TRBV23-1 and J usage is TRBJ1-2; D unresolved. TRBV23-1 is annotated as an ORF whose role is uncertain. The CDR3 loop spans 13 amino acids. The V gene lost 3 bases and the J gene lost 3 bases, with 8 bases spanning the gap. Written as DNA, the CDR3 is TGCGCCAGCAGTCAGGGTTCTCACTATGGCTACACCTTC. Amino acid sequence: CASSQGSHYGYTF.

The chain combines TRBV10-2 with TRBJ1-1, with TRBD1 matching over 10 bases. The CDR3 spans 15 residues. V trimming: 5 bases; J trimming: 1 base; junction bases outside the gene matches: 4. Germline CDR1 reads WSHSY; CDR2 reads SAAADI. Here the CDR3 reads CASSPGTGENTEAFF. In DNA, the CDR3 is TGCGCCAGCAGTCCCGGGACAGGGGAGAACACTGAAGCTTTCTTT.

Relative to its sample, this clone is large (0.1 to 1%). This chain joins TRBV6-1 and TRBJ1-4; D is uncertain. The V gene lost 6 bases and the J gene lost 8 bases, with 16 bases spanning the gap. The CDR3 runs 14 residues. From germline, CDR1 is MNHNS and CDR2 SASEGT. CDR3 residues: CASSRVPKLEKLFF. CDR3 bases: TGTGCCAGCAGCCGGGTTCCTAAGCTCGAAAAACTGTTTTTT.